A single sample gave rise to the 11 T cell receptor beta chains below, sequenced in a study of T cells after yellow fever vaccination. MiXCR, applied by TCRdb to the 5' RACE reads, yields one record per CDR3 protein. The repertoire has 310,000 or so distinct CDR3 sequences, 3.6% of them found once; the top ten carry 20% to 30%. The input for sequencing was PBMCs, taken on the day of the yellow fever booster vaccination. The source is a man aged 18 to 30 who received the YFV17D yellow fever vaccine.

This clonotype turned up a few times. The rearrangement links TRBV10-3 to TRBJ2-1; 9 positions match TRBD1. This CDR3 comprises 16 residues. J lost 0 bases, V lost 0 bases, and 0 bases had no gene match. CDR1 is ENHRY, CDR2 SYGVKD, per germline. The CDR3 loop is CAISESQGASYNEQFF. DNA of the CDR3: TGTGCCATCAGTGAGTCACAGGGGGCCTCCTACAATGAGCAGTTCTTC.

Ten or more counts support this clonotype. This chain uses TRBV5-1 with TRBJ1-3; D not certain. The germline V gene encodes CDR1 SGHRS and CDR2 YFSETQ. This CDR3 contains 15 residues. With 4 bases removed from V and 2 bases from J, the gap between germline ends came to 13 bases. The CDR3 region is CASSLDRGAGNTIYF. The CDR3 DNA reads TGCGCCAGCAGCCTCGATCGGGGAGCTGGAAACACCATATATTTT.

This clonotype has at least ten counts. The CDR3 loop reads CASSYSKGGNEQFF. As DNA, the CDR3 is TGTGCCAGCAGTTACTCCAAGGGGGGCAATGAGCAGTTCTTC. The chain combines TRBV6-6 with TRBJ2-1, with D perhaps assigned TRBD1 or TRBD2 (6 bases each). CDR3 length: 14 residues. CDR1 and CDR2 from the germline V gene are MNHNY and SVGAGI (reference sequence). The V end lost 0 bases, the J end lost 6 bases, and 9 bases lay between the germline ends.

The sample holds many counts of this clonotype. J is TRBJ2-5 and V is TRBV5-1; D is perhaps TRBD2 (5 bases). Germline V lookup: CDR1 SGHRS, CDR2 YFSETQ. V lost 6 bases to trimming and J lost 4 bases, with 10 bases between them. The CDR3 consists of 12 residues. The CDR3 DNA reads as TGCGCCAGCACCCTTGAGGGAGAGACCCAGTACTTC. Its translation is CASTLEGETQYF.

This clonotype was observed many times. The chain has TRBV18 and TRBJ1-1; 8 bases agree with TRBD1. This CDR3 has 15 residues. The V and J ends lost 4 bases and 3 bases, in that order; junction bases with no gene match: 7. Per germline, CDR1 KGHSH and CDR2 LQKENI. The CDR3 DNA sequence: TGTGCCAGCTCACGGAGGACAGGGTCCGACACTGAAGCTTTCTTT. Its protein product is CASSRRTGSDTEAFF.

The chain combines TRBV18 with TRBJ1-4, with D unresolved. This CDR3 contains 13 residues. Germline V gene sequence: CDR1 KGHSH, CDR2 LQKENI. V was trimmed by 6 bases and J by 6 bases, leaving 11 bases between them. The CDR3 DNA is TGTGCCAGCTCGTTAAGGGTGGATGAAAAACTGTTTTTT. This translates into CASSLRVDEKLFF.

This clonotype was seen ten or more times. The rearrangement uses TRBV12-3 or TRBV12-4 and TRBJ2-5; the match to TRBD2 covers 12 bases. The length of the CDR3 is 16 residues. Trimming removed 6 bases from V and 2 bases from J; junction bases left unmatched: 7. CDR3 sequence (DNA): TGTGCCAGCAGGCCCGGACTAGCGGGAAGGCAAGAGACCCAGTACTTC. This translates into CASRPGLAGRQETQYF.

In its sample, this clonotype was seen many times. The rearrangement joins TRBV7-2 to TRBJ2-2; tentative D call: TRBD2 (5 bases). This CDR3 contains 15 residues. Germline V gene sequence: CDR1 SGHTA, CDR2 FQGNSA. Trimming stripped 3 bases from V and 0 bases from J, with 8 bases between. The CDR3 nucleotides read TGTGCCAGCAGCTTTAGCGTAGCGAACACCGGGGAGCTGTTTTTT. Residues: CASSFSVANTGELFF.

This clonotype came up many times. The genes are TRBV20-1 and TRBJ1-2; TRBD1 aligns across 8 bases. CDR1 and CDR2 from the germline V gene are DFQATT and SNEGSKA (reference sequence). The CDR3 is 14 amino acids. V dropped 6 bases and J dropped 3; count of bases not matched to a gene: 9. CDR3: CSAIVLTGDYGYTF. DNA for the CDR3: TGCAGTGCCATCGTGCTGACAGGGGACTATGGCTACACCTTC.

This clonotype was seen ten or more times. This chain uses TRBV7-2 with TRBJ2-5; possible D gene TRBD2, 6 bases. CDR3 length: 13 amino acids. V dropped 7 bases and J dropped 4 bases, with 13 bases sitting between them. Germline lookup yields CDR1 SGHTA and CDR2 FQGNSA. The DNA for the CDR3 is TGTGCCAGCACCTATCACGGGGGAGAGACCCAGTACTTC. Its translation is CASTYHGGETQYF.

This clonotype turned up a few times. The chain is built from TRBV29-1 and TRBJ2-1; TRBD1 agrees at 9 bases. This CDR3 region has 14 residues. Trimming removed 7 bases from V and 5 bases from J; junction bases left unmatched: 9. CDR1 is SQVTM and CDR2 is ANQGSEA in the germline V gene. As DNA, the CDR3 is TGCAGCGCACGAGGAGGGACAGGGAACAATGAGCAGTTCTTC. It encodes CSARGGTGNNEQFF.